This T cell receptor beta chain was identified in a study of T-cell reconstitution after alpha-beta-depleted transplantation in children. Germline CDR1 ENHRY, CDR2 SYGVKD. The CDR3 length is 12 residues. V was shortened by 0 bases and J by 6 bases, with 3 bases between the two germline ends. A TCRbeta library incorporating unique molecular identifiers was prepared. In TCRdb, the PCR reads were re-called with MiXCR into one record per CDR3 protein. The sample contains nearly 400,000 distinct CDR3 sequences, roughly 22% of which appear only once. This clonotype has a handful of counts. The sample here was PBMCs from the stem cell graft donor, taken from the stem cell graft. The TCR was taken from a human donor who donated a stem cell graft to a child with acute myeloid leukemia. The chain carries TRBV10-3 and TRBJ1-5, with no clear D. The DNA for the CDR3 is TGTGCCATCAGTGAGTCTGGTCAGCCCCAGCATTTT. It is translated as CAISESGQPQHF.